A selection of T cell receptor beta chains follows, all from one sample in a study of blood T cell repertoires in COVID-19. Sequenced by immunoSEQ multiplex PCR; TCRdb stores in-frame clones only, minus some. The sample comprises roughly 150,000 clones, 84% of which are singletons, and 2.5% to 3% rests with the top ten. The sequencing sample was made of peripheral blood. These receptors were collected from a woman older than 75 with COVID-19, enrolled during active disease. Each CDR3 is given with its conserved first and last residue. The D gene is left open where the match is weak. Only part of the rows carry a size: once, few, many, or a class if the clone is expanded.

>TRBV5-4|-|TRBJ2-1|-
TGTGCCAGCAGCTCCCGGGTCACGTACAATGAGCAGTTCTTC
CASSSRVTYNEQFF
>TRBV15|-|TRBJ1-5|-
TGTGCCACCAGCAAAGGACAGAATCAGCCCCAGCATTTT
CATSKGQNQPQHF
>TRBV6-1|few|TRBJ2-7|TRBD2
TGTGCCAGCAGTGAAGTCAACCTAGCGGGGGCGTACGAGCAGTACTTC
CASSEVNLAGAYEQYF
>TRBV6-5|-|TRBJ1-5|TRBD1
TGTGCCACCGGGGACAGGAGTAGCAATCAGCCCCAGCATTTT
CATGDRSSNQPQHF
>TRBV15|-|TRBJ2-7|TRBD2
TGTGCCACCAGCAGAGATGGCGCGGGAGGGGCCTACGAGCAGTACTTC
CATSRDGAGGAYEQYF
>TRBV2|-|TRBJ1-1|-
TGTGCCAGCAGTGTAGGAGCGAACACTGAAGCTTTCTTT
CASSVGANTEAFF
>TRBV12-2|-|TRBJ1-1|-
TGTGCAAGTCGCTTAGGACAGGAGTGGAACACTGAAGCTTTCTTT
CASRLGQEWNTEAFF
>TRBV27|few|TRBJ2-7|-
TGTGCCAGCAGCCTACGACAGGTACCGGTCTCCTACGAGCAGTACTTC
CASSLRQVPVSYEQYF
>TRBV19|-|TRBJ2-2|-
TGTGCCAGTAGTCGCCGGGGACTGACGTACGGGGAGCTGTTTTTT
CASSRRGLTYGELFF
>TRBV7-7|-|TRBJ2-7|TRBD1
TGTGCTAGCAGCTTAAACCTTTGGCGGGGACAGGGGGCGCGGGAGCAGTACTTC
CASSLNLWRGQGAREQYF
>TRBV7-2|once|TRBJ2-3|TRBD2
TGTGCCAGCAGAATGACTAGCGGGACGCGCACAGATACGCAGTATTTT
CASRMTSGTRTDTQYF
>TRBV3-1/TRBV3-2|-|TRBJ2-6|TRBD2
TGTGCCAGCAGCCATATGGGACTAGCGGGGGTCCGCTCTGGGGCCAACGTCCTGACTTTC
CASSHMGLAGVRSGANVLTF
>TRBV7-7|-|TRBJ2-5|-
TGTGCCAGCAGAGCGTTGGGCAGGGTACAAGAGACCCAGTACTTC
CASRALGRVQETQYF
>TRBV4-2|-|TRBJ1-3|-
TGTGCCAGCAGCCAAGTTTCCCTCCTTAGCTCTGGAAACACCATATATTTT
CASSQVSLLSSGNTIYF
>TRBV19|-|TRBJ2-1|TRBD2
TGTGCCAGTAGCTTCGGCTGGACTAGCGGGGGTAGCGAGCAGTTCTTC
CASSFGWTSGGSEQFF
>TRBV23-1|-|TRBJ2-1|TRBD2
TGCGCCAGCAGTCAATCGTGGAGTAGCGGGAGGGCCCATGAGCAGTTCTTC
CASSQSWSSGRAHEQFF
>TRBV7-9|few|TRBJ1-3|-
TGTGCCAGCAGCGCCGGGGCTGGAAACACCATATATTTT
CASSAGAGNTIYF
>TRBV27|-|TRBJ2-7|TRBD2
TGTGCCAGCAGTTTAGGTGGACGGGGGGGCAGGGTTTGGAACGAGCAGTACTTC
CASSLGGRGGRVWNEQYF
>TRBV30|-|TRBJ1-2|-
TGTGCCTGGAGTGGACAGTACTATGGCTACACCTTC
CAWSGQYYGYTF
>TRBV5-8|-|TRBJ2-7|TRBD2
TGTGCCAGCAGCCCCGGGACTAGCTCCTACGAGCAGTACTTC
CASSPGTSSYEQYF
>TRBV11-2|-|TRBJ2-7|TRBD1
TGTGCCAGCAGCCCGGGGTCCGGGACAGTCTACGAGCAGTACTTC
CASSPGSGTVYEQYF
>TRBV13|-|TRBJ2-1|-
TGTGCCAGCAGCTTTACTAGCTCCTACAATGAGCAGTTCTTC
CASSFTSSYNEQFF
>TRBV10-3|once|TRBJ2-2|TRBD2
TGTGCCATCAGTGCGGCCAGCGGGGGGTACACCGGGGAGCTGTTTTTT
CAISAASGGYTGELFF
>TRBV4-3|-|TRBJ2-1|TRBD1
TGCGCCAGCAGCCAAGAAAGGGACAGGGGATGGTCCTACAATGAGCAGTTCTTC
CASSQERDRGWSYNEQFF
>TRBV5-1|few|TRBJ2-6|TRBD1
TGCGCCAGCACAACAGGGGGCGCTGGGGCCAACGTCCTGACTTTC
CASTTGGAGANVLTF
>TRBV7-2|once|TRBJ2-1|-
TGTGCCAGCAGCTTACGGGGGGCTGATGAGCAGTTCTTC
CASSLRGADEQFF
>TRBV10-3|-|TRBJ2-7|TRBD1
TGTGCCATCAGTGCGGGGGACAGGGGAAGCTACGAGCAGTACTTC
CAISAGDRGSYEQYF
>TRBV3-1/TRBV3-2|-|TRBJ2-5|TRBD2
TGTGCCAGCAGCCTTGGGACTAGCGGGGATGAGACCCAGTACTTC
CASSLGTSGDETQYF
>TRBV19|-|TRBJ2-3|TRBD2
TGTGCCAGTAGTATCAACCCAGCGGGAGGGCCAAGAGATACGCAGTATTTT
CASSINPAGGPRDTQYF
>TRBV5-1|-|TRBJ2-3|TRBD2
TGCGCCAGCAGCTTGGGACTAGCGGGAGGGCCGGATACGCAGTATTTT
CASSLGLAGGPDTQYF
>TRBV25-1|-|TRBJ1-1|TRBD1
TGTGCCAGCCCTAAAAAAGAAACAGGGGGCACTGAAGCTTTCTTT
CASPKKETGGTEAFF
>TRBV6-5|-|TRBJ2-7|-
TGTGCCAGCAGTTTCTCCAGGGTACAGGAGCAGTACTTC
CASSFSRVQEQYF
>TRBV20-1|-|TRBJ1-2|-
TGCAGTGCCCTGGGGCATGGCTACACCTTC
CSALGHGYTF
>TRBV7-9|-|TRBJ2-1|TRBD2
TGTGCCAGCAGCTTAGGACTAGCGGGAGTGAGTGAGCAGTTCTTC
CASSLGLAGVSEQFF
>TRBV1|-|TRBJ2-7|-
TGCACCAGCAGCCAAGAATCCGGGACTTTCCCCTACGAGCAGTACTTC
CTSSQESGTFPYEQYF
>TRBV7-3|once|TRBJ2-5|TRBD2
TGTGCCAGCAGCTTAAGGGCTAGCGGGGGACAAGAGACCCAGTACTTC
CASSLRASGGQETQYF
>TRBV3-1/TRBV3-2|few|TRBJ1-2|-
TGTGCCAGCAGCCAGAGGTACGGCTATGGCTACACCTTC
CASSQRYGYGYTF
>TRBV6-6|-|TRBJ1-6|-
TGTGCCAGCAGCTGGGCGAATTCACCCCTCCACTTT
CASSWANSPLHF
>TRBV3-1/TRBV3-2|few|TRBJ1-1|-
TGTGCCAGCAGCATCCTCGCCGGGGCTGAAGCTTTCTTT
CASSILAGAEAFF
>TRBV10-3|-|TRBJ2-7|TRBD1
TGTGCCATCAGCCCCCAGGGGGCCCTAGCTTACGAGCAGTACTTC
CAISPQGALAYEQYF
>TRBV2|-|TRBJ1-4|-
TGTGCCAGCAGGGAGCTACTACACGCTGAAAAACTGTTTTTT
CASRELLHAEKLFF
>TRBV5-8|-|TRBJ2-7|-
TGTGCCAGCAGCTTGCAGGCCGGGACCTACGAGCAGTACTTC
CASSLQAGTYEQYF
>TRBV5-4|-|TRBJ2-1|-
TGTGCCAGCAGCGTATTAGGAGGGGGGGGGTACAATGAGCAGTTCTTC
CASSVLGGGGYNEQFF
>TRBV2|-|TRBJ2-1|-
TGTGCCAGCAGTGCGGGAATAAGGATCAATGAGCAGTTCTTC
CASSAGIRINEQFF
>TRBV10-2|-|TRBJ1-6|-
TGCGCCAGCAGTGTAGGAGGGCGTCAGTCAAATTCACCCCTCCACTTT
CASSVGGRQSNSPLHF
>TRBV7-3|once|TRBJ2-7|TRBD2
TGTGCCAGCAGCTTACGCGGGGGATCTCCCTACGAGCAGTACTTC
CASSLRGGSPYEQYF
>TRBV28|-|TRBJ1-2|-
TGTGCCAGCAGTTTGGAGGTTGTCTATGGCTACACCTTC
CASSLEVVYGYTF
>TRBV7-2|-|TRBJ2-2|-
TGTGCCAGCAGCTCGGACTATTCCACCGGGGAGCTGTTTTTT
CASSSDYSTGELFF
>TRBV15|-|TRBJ1-5|-
TGTGCCACCAGCAGAGAAGCGGGTAGCAATCAGCCCCAGCATTTT
CATSREAGSNQPQHF
>TRBV6-2/TRBV6-3|-|TRBJ2-5|-
TGTGCCAGCAGTTACTCGGAGGGAAGGGTAGGCTCTCGGGAGACCCAGTACTTC
CASSYSEGRVGSRETQYF
>TRBV28|-|TRBJ2-7|TRBD2
TGTGCCAGCAGTTTAGCGGGAGGGTCCCGGGTCTACGAGCAGTACTTC
CASSLAGGSRVYEQYF
>TRBV21-1|once|TRBJ2-3|-
TGTGCCAGCAGCAAAGTAAAAGGGGCTGGCGGGGGGGGCGCTGGTACGCAGTATTTT
CASSKVKGAGGGGAGTQYF